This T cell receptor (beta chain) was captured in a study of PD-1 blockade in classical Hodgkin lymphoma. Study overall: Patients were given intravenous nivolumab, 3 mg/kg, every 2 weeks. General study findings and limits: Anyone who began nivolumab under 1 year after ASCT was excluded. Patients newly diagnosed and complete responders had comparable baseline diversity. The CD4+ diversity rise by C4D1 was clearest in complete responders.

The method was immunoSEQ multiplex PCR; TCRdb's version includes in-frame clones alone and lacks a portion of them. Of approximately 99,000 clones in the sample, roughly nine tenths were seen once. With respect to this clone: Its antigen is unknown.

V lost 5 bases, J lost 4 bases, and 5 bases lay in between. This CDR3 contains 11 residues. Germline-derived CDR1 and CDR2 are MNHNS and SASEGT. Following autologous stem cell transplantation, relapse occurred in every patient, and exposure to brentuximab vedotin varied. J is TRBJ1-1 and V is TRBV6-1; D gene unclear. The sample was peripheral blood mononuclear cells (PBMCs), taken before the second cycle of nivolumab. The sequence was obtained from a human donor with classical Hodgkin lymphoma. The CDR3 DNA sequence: TGTGCCAGCAGTCTAGGCACTGAAGCTTTCTTT. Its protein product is CASSLGTEAFF.